One T cell receptor (beta chain) is described in this entry. Antigen: not known. The CDR3 spans 13 residues. The V end lost 3 bases, the J end lost 1 base, and 7 bases lay between the germline ends. The germline V gene has CDR1 SGHAT and CDR2 FQNNGV. This sample stems from a study of cytomegalovirus exposure and HLA in healthy donors. The PCR employed 60 Vbeta primers together with 13 Jbeta primers. The repertoire was sequenced with immunoSEQ multiplex PCR; TCRdb's copy has only in-frame clones and lacks some. The table records tens of thousands of clones, roughly 75% of them present only once. The study, taken as a whole, reports: Some V segments, TRBV6-2 and TRBV6-3 among them, were indistinguishable and were therefore excluded.

The sequence came from a woman aged 25 to 39 in good health and CMV-seronegative. Sequenced material: PBMCs. The chain employs TRBV11-2 and TRBJ2-7; a possible D gene is TRBD1 (6 bases). The CDR3 protein is CASSFGQSYEQYF. DNA of the CDR3: TGTGCCAGCAGCTTTGGACAGTCCTACGAGCAGTACTTC. The full variable domain, with the rest looked up from reference TRBV11-2 and TRBJ2-7, is EAGVAQSPRYKIIEKRQSVAFWCNPISGHATLYWYQQILGQGPKLLIQFQNNGVVDDSQLPKDRFSAERLKGVDSTLKIQPAKLEDSAVYLCASSFGQSYEQYFGPGTRLTVT.